Listed below are T cell receptor beta chains from one sample, sequenced in a study of T cell responses to AZD1222 COVID-19 vaccine. Profiled with immunoSEQ multiplex PCR; TCRdb holds only in-frame clones, not every one. The sample comprises around 130,000 clones, 85% to 95% of which are singletons, and roughly 7% rests with the top ten. The material was peripheral blood, obtained on day 0 of AZD1222 vaccination. Receptors were obtained from an adult in good health. Both conserved end residues are part of each CDR3. The D gene is left open where the match is weak. The listing skips clone size in some rows; elsewhere it reads once, few, many or a size class.

V gene,J gene,clone size,D gene,CDR3 DNA,CDR3 protein
TRBV3-1/TRBV3-2,TRBJ1-6,.,.,TGTGCCAGCAGCCAAGGGGGGGTGGGGAATTCACCCCTCCACTTT,CASSQGGVGNSPLHF
TRBV18,TRBJ1-1,.,.,TGTGCCAGCTCACCTGGGGGGAACACTGAAGCTTTCTTT,CASSPGGNTEAFF
TRBV12-3/TRBV12-4,TRBJ1-5,.,.,TGTGCCAGCAGTCCCGCGGGCGGGCAGCCCCAGCATTTT,CASSPAGGQPQHF
TRBV3-1/TRBV3-2,TRBJ1-4,once,.,TGTGCCAGCAGCCAAGATTGGGGTACAACTAATGAAAAACTGTTTTTT,CASSQDWGTTNEKLFF
TRBV7-9,TRBJ2-5,.,.,TGTGCCAGCAGCCGCCGACACAGAGAGACCCAGTACTTC,CASSRRHRETQYF
TRBV27,TRBJ2-1,.,TRBD1,TGTGCCAGCAGGCAGGACAGGCTAAGTAACAATGAGCAGTTCTTC,CASRQDRLSNNEQFF
TRBV6-5,TRBJ1-1,.,.,TGTGCCAGCAGTCCTGACAACACTGAAGCTTTCTTT,CASSPDNTEAFF
TRBV2,TRBJ1-5,.,.,TGTGCCAGCAATAACGCCGGGACCTCGGCCTTTAATCAGCCCCAGCATTTT,CASNNAGTSAFNQPQHF
TRBV5-1,TRBJ2-5,.,.,TGCGCCAGCAGCTTGGGCGCCCAAGAGACCCAGTACTTC,CASSLGAQETQYF
TRBV5-1,TRBJ2-1,.,.,TGCGCCAGCAGCCTCGGGACCTACCTCTACAATGAGCAGTTCTTC,CASSLGTYLYNEQFF
TRBV5-1,TRBJ1-3,.,.,TGCGCCAGCAGCCCCGGACAGTCCCCCTCTGGAAACACCATATATTTT,CASSPGQSPSGNTIYF
TRBV27,TRBJ1-5,.,.,TGTGCCAGCAGTCATCGTTGGGCGGCCAATCAGCCCCAGCATTTT,CASSHRWAANQPQHF
TRBV6-5,TRBJ1-2,.,.,TGTGCCAGCAGTTACTCTTGGCAGGGTCGAGGCTACACCTTC,CASSYSWQGRGYTF
TRBV18,TRBJ2-1,.,TRBD2,TGTGCCAGCTCACCGGGACTAGCTGTTCATGAGCAGTTCTTC,CASSPGLAVHEQFF
TRBV30,TRBJ2-7,.,.,TGTGCCTGGGCAGGGGGGTCCGTCTACGAGCAGTACTTC,CAWAGGSVYEQYF
TRBV5-1,TRBJ2-5,.,.,TGCGCCAGCACCCCTCTGGGCCTACAGACCCAGTACTTC,CASTPLGLQTQYF
TRBV30,TRBJ1-3,.,TRBD1,TGTGCCTGGTCTAGACAGGGACCGTTTGGAAACACCATATATTTT,CAWSRQGPFGNTIYF
TRBV11-2,TRBJ2-1,.,.,TGTGCCAGCAGCTTAACGAGGGGTCCGGGCAATGAGCAGTTCTTC,CASSLTRGPGNEQFF
TRBV5-5,TRBJ1-1,few,.,TGTGCCAGCAGCTTCAGGAGGGCGGACACTGAAGCTTTCTTT,CASSFRRADTEAFF
TRBV3-1/TRBV3-2,TRBJ1-2,.,TRBD1,TGTGCCAGTCAACGGGCAGGGGGGTATGGCTACACCTTC,CASQRAGGYGYTF